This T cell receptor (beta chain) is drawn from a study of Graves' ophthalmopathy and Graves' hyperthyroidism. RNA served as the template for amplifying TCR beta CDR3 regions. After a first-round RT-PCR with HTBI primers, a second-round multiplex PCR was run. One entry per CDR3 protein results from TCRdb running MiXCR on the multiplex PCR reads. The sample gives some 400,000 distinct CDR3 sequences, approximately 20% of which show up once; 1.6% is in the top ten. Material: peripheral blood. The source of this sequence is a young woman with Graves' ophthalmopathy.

The CDR3 here is CASRGQGVTGYTF. As DNA, the CDR3 is TGTGCCAGCAGGGGACAGGGTGTCACTGGCTACACCTTC. The rearrangement joins TRBV2 to TRBJ1-2; 9 bases map to TRBD1. The ends lost 6 bases at V and 7 bases at J; junction bases unmatched: 6. The CDR3 length is 13 residues. CDR1 is SNHLY, CDR2 FYNNEI, per germline.